Below, 21 T cell receptor beta chains from the same sample are listed, as sequenced in a study of T cell responses to AZD1222 COVID-19 vaccine. Method: immunoSEQ multiplex PCR; TCRdb's copy keeps in-frame clones and lacks some. The table has 70,000 to 85,000 clones, 86% seen once; the top ten hold roughly 2.7%. The material sequenced was peripheral blood, taken on day 0 of AZD1222 vaccination. The receptor set was obtained from an adult in good health.

The V call is TRBV5-1, the J call TRBJ1-1; D is uncertain. Trimming cost V 1 base and J 4 bases, with 14 bases left between them. This CDR3 has 15 amino acids. In germline, CDR1 is SGHRS, CDR2 YFSETQ. The CDR3 loop reads CASSLLGVGSTEAFF. The DNA for the CDR3 is TGCGCCAGCAGCTTGCTTGGGGTGGGAAGCACTGAAGCTTTCTTT.

The chain links TRBV10-3 to TRBJ2-7; D is possibly TRBD2 (5 bases). The germline V gene has CDR1 ENHRY and CDR2 SYGVKD. V was clipped by 10 bases and J by 0 bases, with 16 bases between them. The CDR3 covers 14 residues. CDR3 nucleotide sequence: TGTGCCAGCGCGACCGGGATCGTCTCCTACGAGCAGTACTTC. Translated: CASATGIVSYEQYF.

The J gene is TRBJ1-1, the V gene TRBV24-1, with a possible D match to TRBD1 (6 bases). The CDR3 runs to 13 residues. V gave up 6 bases and J gave up 2 bases, with 9 bases separating them. CDR1 and CDR2 (germline): KGHDR, SFDVKD. CDR3 bases: TGTGCCACCAGTCTGGGGGGCAACACTGAAGCTTTCTTT. Amino acids: CATSLGGNTEAFF.

The chain has TRBV7-2 and TRBJ2-1; D unresolved. The CDR3 extends over 13 amino acids. Germline V gives CDR1 SGHTA, CDR2 FQGNSA. V was clipped by 1 base and J by 4 bases, with 5 bases between them. CDR3 residues: CASSLGPYNEQFF. In DNA form, the CDR3 reads TGTGCCAGCAGCTTAGGCCCGTACAATGAGCAGTTCTTC. Full variable domain (rest looked up from reference TRBV7-2 and TRBJ2-1): GAGVSQSPSNKVTEKGKDVELRCDPISGHTALYWYRQSLGQGLEFLIYFQGNSAPDKSGLPSDRFSAERTGGSVSTLTIQRTQQEDSAVYLCASSLGPYNEQFFGPGTRLTVL.

The chain uses TRBV4-2 and TRBJ2-3; D gene unclear. This CDR3 contains 15 residues. Germline lookup yields CDR1 LGHNA and CDR2 YNFKEQ. Trimming took off 0 bases at V and 2 bases at J, with 9 bases between the two ends. CDR3 DNA: TGTGCCAGCAGCCAAGATTTGCGCGTCACAGATACGCAGTATTTT. Residues: CASSQDLRVTDTQYF.

Here the CDR3 DNA reads TGTGCCACCAGCAGGGAAAACAGGGGGCAGGGCTACACCTTC. It yields the protein CATSRENRGQGYTF. This chain links TRBV15 with TRBJ1-2; 9 bases map to TRBD1. From germline, CDR1 is LNHNV and CDR2 YYDKDF (reference sequence). The V and J ends lost 3 bases and 8 bases, in that order; junction bases with no gene match: 7. The CDR3 runs to 14 residues.

The chain has TRBV28 and TRBJ1-5; 11 bases map to TRBD1. J was trimmed by 2 bases and V by 4 bases; bases with no gene match: 7. CDR3 length equals 17 residues. Germline lookup yields CDR1 MDHEN and CDR2 SYDVKM. CDR3 protein: CASSSPWTGGGNQPQHF. The CDR3 DNA follows: TGTGCCAGCAGTTCCCCCTGGACAGGGGGCGGCAATCAGCCCCAGCATTTT.

The CDR3 DNA follows: TGTGCCAGCAGTTTATTGCAGGGAAACACCATATATTTT. This encodes CASSLLQGNTIYF. This rearrangement joins TRBV28 to TRBJ1-3; no clear D. The CDR3 totals 13 residues. V shed 1 base and J shed 4 bases, with 5 bases lying between them. Germline V gene data show CDR1 as MDHEN and CDR2 as SYDVKM. The full variable domain, with the rest looked up from reference TRBV28 and TRBJ1-3, is DVKVTQSSRYLVKRTGEKVFLECVQDMDHENMFWYRQDPGLGLRLIYFSYDVKMKEKGDIPEGYSVSREKKERFSLILESASTNQTSMYLCASSLLQGNTIYFGEGSWLTVV.

V usage is TRBV28 and J usage is TRBJ1-1, with D perhaps matching TRBD1 (6 bases). CDR3 length: 14 residues. V was trimmed by 2 bases and J by 10 bases, leaving 17 bases between them. CDR1 is MDHEN and CDR2 is SYDVKM in the germline V gene. CDR3 protein: CASSLTGGGGGAFF. Written as DNA, the CDR3 is TGTGCCAGCAGTTTAACGGGGGGCGGCGGGGGAGCTTTCTTT.

This chain joins TRBV7-2 and TRBJ2-3; no clear D gene. Germline loops: CDR1 SGHTA, CDR2 FQGNSA. Trimming pared 0 bases from V and 0 bases from J, leaving 10 bases between. The CDR3 extends over 16 amino acids. The CDR3 nucleotides are TGTGCCAGCAGCTTAGCGGGTTGGGGTAGCACAGATACGCAGTATTTT. Its protein is CASSLAGWGSTDTQYF.

On this clone: At the DNA level, this CDR3 is encoded by other sequences in the same sample as well. The CDR3 bases are TGTGCCAGCAGCTTGGGACAGGGATTCGACGAGCAGTACTTC. Protein sequence: CASSLGQGFDEQYF. V is TRBV5-4 and J is TRBJ2-7; 7 positions agree with TRBD1. Per germline, CDR1 SGHNT and CDR2 YYREEE (reference sequence). The CDR3 consists of 14 residues. V was clipped by 0 bases and J by 5 bases; unmatched bases: 5.

The V call is TRBV28, the J call TRBJ1-5; TRBD1 matches 7 bases. CDR3 length equals 15 residues. Germline CDR1 is MDHEN and CDR2 is SYDVKM. Unmatched junction bases numbered 8, after V lost 6 bases and J lost 3 bases. The CDR3 nucleotides read TGTGCCAGCAGGCCGACAGGGTACTACAATCAGCCCCAGCATTTT. It yields the protein CASRPTGYYNQPQHF.

The gene calls are TRBV30 and TRBJ1-2; D is ambiguous. CDR1 is GTSNPN, CDR2 SVGIG, per germline (reference sequence). The CDR3 consists of 15 residues. Trimming shortened V by 1 base and J by 4 bases, and 16 bases separated the two germline ends. DNA of the CDR3: TGTGCCTGGAGTGGAGTTTCGGGGAGTTTCTATGGCTACACCTTC. Translating it yields CAWSGVSGSFYGYTF.

The chain combines TRBV19 with TRBJ1-2; no reliable D call. V dropped 1 base and J dropped 8 bases, with 5 bases sitting between them. From germline, CDR1 is LNHDA and CDR2 SQIVND (reference sequence). The CDR3 has 11 residues. CDR3 protein: CASSIGLGYTF. CDR3 sequence (DNA): TGTGCCAGTAGTATAGGTCTGGGCTACACCTTC.

The genes are TRBV4-2 and TRBJ2-7, with D perhaps TRBD1 or TRBD2 (5 bases each). CDR1 LGHNA and CDR2 YNFKEQ come from the germline V gene. CDR3 size: 16 residues. The germline V and J ends were trimmed by 4 bases and 2 bases, with 18 bases remaining between them. CDR3 nucleotide sequence: TGTGCCAGCAGCCCAGCTCTGGGGGAGCGAACCTACGAGCAGTACTTC. Translating it yields CASSPALGERTYEQYF.

The chain is built from TRBV2 and TRBJ2-2; either TRBD1 or TRBD2 may supply D (7 bases each). The V gene lost 4 bases and the J gene lost 6 bases, with 21 bases spanning the gap. The CDR3 has 17 amino acids. Germline CDR1 and CDR2: SNHLY and FYNNEI. The CDR3 bases are TGTGCCAGCAGTGTATTTGCGGGAGCAGGGGGGGCCGGGGAGCTGTTTTTT. It codes for CASSVFAGAGGAGELFF.

The chain uses TRBV11-2 and TRBJ1-3; the D is unclear. V gave up 1 base and J gave up 1 base, with 8 bases separating them. Germline V CDR1 and CDR2: SGHAT, FQNNGV. The CDR3 covers 15 residues. DNA for the CDR3: TGTGCCAGCAGCTTAGGGGCGACTTCTGGAAACACCATATATTTT. Translated: CASSLGATSGNTIYF.

Worth noting for this clone: The junction does not match germline at one end; this may be a read error. The chain has TRBV19 and TRBJ1-4; D is perhaps TRBD1 (6 bases). From germline, CDR1 is LNHDA and CDR2 SQIVND (reference sequence). This CDR3 region has 15 residues. The DNA of the CDR3 is TGTGCCAGAAGTACAGGGTTATGCGAGAATGAAAAACTGTTTTTT. Protein: CARSTGLCENEKLFF.

The chain recombines TRBV19 with TRBJ1-1; 10 positions match TRBD1. This CDR3 has 19 residues. V lost 2 bases and J lost 0; bases outside the gene matches: 12. Germline loops: CDR1 LNHDA, CDR2 SQIVND (reference sequence). CDR3 DNA: TGTGCCAGTAGTATAAGACACCGGGACAGGGGATCAGTGAACACTGAAGCTTTCTTT. It specifies CASSIRHRDRGSVNTEAFF.

The chain has TRBV7-2 and TRBJ2-1, with 7 bases matching TRBD2. The CDR3 length is 15 residues. Germline V gene lookup returns CDR1 SGHTA and CDR2 FQGNSA. With V trimmed by 0 bases and J by 4 bases, 3 bases remained unmatched. CDR3 sequence reads: CASSLAGGVYNEQFF. The CDR3 region has the DNA TGTGCCAGCAGCTTAGCGGGAGGGGTATACAATGAGCAGTTCTTC.

V and J are TRBV16 and TRBJ1-4; D remains unclear. V dropped 2 bases and J dropped 0 bases, with 4 bases sitting between them. CDR1 and CDR2 (germline): KGHSY, FQNENV. There are 14 residues in the CDR3. The DNA for the CDR3 is TGTGCCAGCAGCCAAGTAGCAACTAATGAAAAACTGTTTTTT. Its protein is CASSQVATNEKLFF.